These 26 T cell receptor beta chains were sequenced from one sample in a study of chemoradiotherapy in HPV16-positive cancers. The repertoire was sequenced with immunoSEQ multiplex PCR; TCRdb's copy has only in-frame clones and lacks some. This repertoire shows 25,000 to 30,000 clones, 84% found once; its top ten account for roughly 6%. The material sequenced was blood, taken from a patient who underwent chemoradiotherapy. The receptors come from a human donor with HPV-associated anogenital cancer.

The genes are TRBV10-2 and TRBJ2-5, with 8 bases that match TRBD1. This CDR3 contains 15 residues. Germline V gene sequence: CDR1 WSHSY, CDR2 SAAADI. With V trimmed by 0 bases and J by 4 bases, 4 bases remained unmatched. The CDR3 DNA reads TGCGCCAGCAGTGAGTCGGCGCAGGGGGCAGAGACCCAGTACTTC. It encodes CASSESAQGAETQYF.

This chain joins TRBV30 and TRBJ2-6, with D unclear. The CDR3 is 14 amino acids. The V and J ends lost 4 bases and 1 base respectively, with 8 bases between them. CDR1 and CDR2 from the germline V gene are GTSNPN and SVGIG (reference sequence). CDR3 in DNA: TGTGCCTGGATGGGTGGGTCTGGGGCCAACGTCCTGACTTTC. Protein sequence: CAWMGGSGANVLTF.

The chain has TRBV9 and TRBJ1-1; 7 nucleotides match TRBD1. Germline CDR1 reads SGDLS; CDR2 reads YYNGEE. The trim removed 3 bases at V and 5 bases at J, leaving 10 bases unmatched. This CDR3 is built from 15 residues. Written as DNA, the CDR3 is TGTGCCAGCAGCGGACGACAGGGATCGAGGACTGAAGCTTTCTTT. Translated, it gives CASSGRQGSRTEAFF. The whole variable domain, filled in from reference TRBV9 and TRBJ1-1, reads DSGVTQTPKHLITATGQRVTLRCSPRSGDLSVYWYQQSLDQGLQFLIQYYNGEERAKGNILERFSAQQFPDLHSELNLSSLELGDSALYFCASSGRQGSRTEAFFGQGTRLTVV.

In DNA, the CDR3 is TGCGCCAGCAGCCAAGAGGGACTAGCGGGGGAGACCACAGATACGCAGTATTTT. Residues: CASSQEGLAGETTDTQYF. The rearrangement uses TRBV4-1 and TRBJ2-3; 14 nucleotides align to TRBD2. Unmatched junction bases numbered 4, after V lost 0 bases and J lost 2 bases. CDR1 is MGHRA and CDR2 is YSYEKL in the germline V gene. The CDR3 spans 18 residues.

The chain combines TRBV7-9 with TRBJ2-3; 12 nucleotides match TRBD2. This CDR3 contains 18 residues. The V and J ends lost 2 bases and 1 base, in that order; junction bases with no gene match: 7. Germline CDR1 SEHNR, CDR2 FQNEAQ (reference sequence). CDR3 DNA: TGTGCCAGCAGCTTACGGGCTAGCGGGGGGGCCGGCACAGATACGCAGTATTTT. Residues: CASSLRASGGAGTDTQYF.

The gene calls are TRBV10-3 and TRBJ2-7; 10 positions agree with TRBD1. V gave up 2 bases and J gave up 6 bases; unmatched junction bases: 1. CDR3 length equals 13 residues. The germline V gene has CDR1 ENHRY and CDR2 SYGVKD. The CDR3 spells CAISEDRGREQYV. Here the CDR3 DNA reads TGTGCCATCAGTGAGGACAGGGGGCGCGAGCAGTACGTC.

This clone was counted only a few times. V usage is TRBV27 and J usage is TRBJ1-1; D is possibly TRBD1 (6 bases). Germline CDR1 MNHEY, CDR2 SMNVEV (reference sequence). This CDR3 contains 15 residues. The V end lost 4 bases, the J end lost 1 base, and 13 bases lay between the germline ends. CDR3 DNA sequence: TGTGCCAGCAGTTCGGCCGACAGGTGGAACACTGAAGCTTTCTTT. This translates into CASSSADRWNTEAFF.

The J gene is TRBJ2-5, the V gene TRBV6-5; no clear D. The CDR3 has 13 residues. V was cut by 2 bases and J by 3 bases, with 7 bases left in between. The germline CDR1 and CDR2 sequences are MNHEY and SVGAGI. The CDR3 protein is CASSYEIKETQYF. CDR3 bases: TGTGCCAGCAGTTACGAAATAAAAGAGACCCAGTACTTC.

The chain is built from TRBV11-2 and TRBJ1-6; D may be TRBD1 (6 bases). V was trimmed by 2 bases and J by 6 bases, leaving 11 bases between them. CDR3 length: 15 amino acids. From germline, CDR1 is SGHAT and CDR2 FQNNGV. This chain's CDR3 is CASSLSGAGNSPLHF. Written as DNA, the CDR3 is TGTGCCAGCAGCTTATCGGGGGCGGGTAATTCACCCCTCCACTTT.

The V gene is TRBV7-8, the J gene TRBJ1-5; 11 positions agree with TRBD1. The CDR3 spans 18 residues. The J segment lost 5 bases and the V segment lost 4 bases, leaving 13 bases of the junction unmatched. Germline V gives CDR1 SGHVS, CDR2 FQNEAQ. The CDR3 here is CASSSKTGQGAFYQPQHF. The DNA for the CDR3 is TGTGCCAGCAGCTCCAAGACCGGACAGGGGGCTTTTTATCAGCCCCAGCATTTT.

The chain is built from TRBV9 and TRBJ2-5; D gene ambiguous. Germline V gives CDR1 SGDLS, CDR2 YYNGEE. The V end was cut by 2 bases, the J end by 5 bases, with 13 bases between. The CDR3 spans 14 residues. CDR3 protein: CASSVNGAAETQYF. CDR3 DNA sequence: TGTGCCAGCAGCGTTAACGGTGCCGCGGAGACCCAGTACTTC.

The rearrangement joins TRBV6-6 to TRBJ2-3; D is possibly TRBD1 or TRBD2 (5 bases each). CDR1 is MNHNY, CDR2 SVGAGI, per germline (reference sequence). Trimming shortened V by 8 bases and J by 1 base, and 16 bases separated the two germline ends. This CDR3 region has 15 residues. This chain's CDR3 is CASLWDVQGTDTQYF. DNA for the CDR3: TGTGCCAGCCTATGGGACGTTCAGGGCACAGATACGCAGTATTTT.

The genes are TRBV14 and TRBJ1-2; possibly TRBD1 for D (5 bases). The CDR3 runs to 17 residues. V dropped 4 bases and J dropped 3 bases, with 21 bases sitting between them. CDR1 and CDR2 from the germline V gene are SGHDN and FVKESK. The CDR3 DNA sequence: TGTGCCAGCAGCCCACAAGTGACTGAAACGGGGGACTATGGCTACACCTTC. Amino acids: CASSPQVTETGDYGYTF.

The genes are TRBV6-5 and TRBJ1-5, with 8 nucleotides matching TRBD1. After removal of 6 bases from V and 6 bases from J, the junction contained 7 bases not matched to a gene. Per the germline V gene, CDR1 is MNHEY and CDR2 is SVGAGI. This CDR3 has 14 residues. The CDR3 reads CASRSGQGRQPQHF. The DNA for the CDR3 is TGTGCCAGCAGGAGCGGACAGGGACGTCAGCCCCAGCATTTT.

V and J are TRBV18 and TRBJ2-7, with 12 bases that match TRBD1. Germline V gives CDR1 KGHSH, CDR2 LQKENI. The CDR3 loop spans 15 amino acids. V was clipped by 3 bases and J by 5 bases; unmatched bases: 5. CDR3 nucleotide sequence: TGTGCCAGCTCACCCTCCGGGACAGGGGGCAACGAGCAGTACTTC. Translating it yields CASSPSGTGGNEQYF.

The rearrangement uses TRBV21-1 and TRBJ2-3; the table names TRBD1, a call not compared with the DNA. TRBV21-1 is a recognized pseudogene. The CDR3 length is 13 residues. The CDR3 reads CASSKGTPDTQYF. CDR3 in DNA: TGTGCCAGCAGCAAAGGGACACCAGATACGCAGTATTTT.

This rearrangement joins TRBV15 to TRBJ1-4; 9 bases are shared with TRBD1. CDR1 and CDR2 from the germline V gene are LNHNV and YYDKDF (reference sequence). This CDR3 has 17 residues. Unmatched junction bases numbered 8, after V lost 2 bases and J lost 4 bases. CDR3 DNA sequence: TGTGCCACCAGCAGACAACAGGGGGCGCGAGGTAATGAAAAACTGTTTTTT. It is translated as CATSRQQGARGNEKLFF.

The V call is TRBV7-2, the J call TRBJ2-6, with 9 bases matching TRBD1. Trimming took 5 bases from V and 0 from J; bases not matched to a gene: 5. Germline lookup yields CDR1 SGHTA and CDR2 FQGNSA. The CDR3 length is 17 residues. The CDR3 loop reads CASSKGQGSSGANVLTF. CDR3 sequence (DNA): TGTGCCAGCAGCAAGGGACAGGGAAGCTCTGGGGCCAACGTCCTGACTTTC.

The chain links TRBV5-6 to TRBJ1-4; TRBD1 matches at 7 bases. J was trimmed by 4 bases and V by 2 bases; bases with no gene match: 11. This CDR3 comprises 17 residues. The V gene's germline CDR1 is SGHDT and CDR2 YYEEEE. CDR3 in amino acids: CASSFRQGVGSNEKLFF. The CDR3 nucleotides read TGTGCCAGCAGCTTTAGGCAGGGGGTCGGCAGTAATGAAAAACTGTTTTTT.

V and J are TRBV5-4 and TRBJ2-5; 16 nucleotides align to TRBD2. Germline trimming cut 4 bases from V and 6 bases from J; bases unmatched to any gene: 9. Germline V gene lookup returns CDR1 SGHNT and CDR2 YYREEE (reference sequence). The CDR3 runs to 17 residues. The CDR3 nucleotides read TGTGCCAGCAGCGGGGGGACTAGCGGGGGGGCCCGAAAGACCCAGTACTTC. As protein: CASSGGTSGGARKTQYF.

V gene TRBV7-7 combines with J gene TRBJ1-4, with 7 bases aligning to TRBD1. In germline, CDR1 is SSHAT, CDR2 FNYEAQ (reference sequence). V lost 5 bases and J lost 4; bases outside the gene matches: 7. The CDR3 is made up of 15 amino acids. CDR3 region: CASSQTGSLNEKLFF. Here the CDR3 DNA reads TGTGCCAGCAGCCAGACAGGGTCCCTTAATGAAAAACTGTTTTTT.

The chain couples TRBV5-1 to TRBJ2-1, with TRBD2 matching 8 bases. Germline CDR1 reads SGHRS; CDR2 reads YFSETQ. V shed 3 bases, J shed 4 bases, and the junction held 12 bases outside the gene matches. The CDR3 is 17 residues long. CDR3 DNA: TGCGCCAGCAGCTCAGGACCGGCTAGCGGGTTGTACAATGAGCAGTTCTTC. Amino acids: CASSSGPASGLYNEQFF.

This chain joins TRBV19 and TRBJ1-5; 9 nucleotides agree with TRBD1. The CDR3 runs to 15 residues. The germline V gene has CDR1 LNHDA and CDR2 SQIVND (reference sequence). The V and J ends lost 3 bases and 3 bases, in that order; junction bases with no gene match: 3. The CDR3 loop is CASSIRDRANQPQHF. DNA of the CDR3: TGTGCCAGTAGTATTAGGGACAGGGCCAATCAGCCCCAGCATTTT.

This chain joins TRBV11-2 and TRBJ2-3; D uncertain. This CDR3 has 15 amino acids. The ends were cut back, 0 bases at V and 0 bases at J, with 7 bases in the middle. Germline CDR1 SGHAT, CDR2 FQNNGV. This CDR3 reads CASSLDGSSTDTQYF. The DNA for the CDR3 is TGTGCCAGCAGCTTAGATGGCTCGAGCACAGATACGCAGTATTTT.

The chain has TRBV7-3 and TRBJ2-1, with 9 bases aligning to TRBD1. Germline V gene sequence: CDR1 SGHTA, CDR2 FQGTGA. V gave up 1 base and J gave up 5 bases; unmatched junction bases: 9. The CDR3 length is 17 residues. The CDR3 is CASSLRASGQGDNEQFF. The CDR3 DNA is TGTGCCAGCAGCTTAAGGGCCTCGGGACAGGGTGACAATGAGCAGTTCTTC.

This clone came up once. The V and J genes are TRBV30 and TRBJ1-2, with 9 bases that match TRBD1. This CDR3 has 12 residues. J was trimmed by 8 bases and V by 5 bases; bases with no gene match: 6. Germline loops: CDR1 GTSNPN, CDR2 SVGIG (reference sequence). In DNA form, the CDR3 reads TGTGCCTGGGCGGACAGGGGAACAGGCTACACCTTC. Residues: CAWADRGTGYTF.